These T cell receptor beta chains were read from a single sample in a study of T-cell reconstitution after alpha-beta-depleted transplantation in children. TCRdb fed the PCR reads into MiXCR, producing one record per CDR3 protein. This sample carries roughly 610,000 distinct CDR3 sequences, roughly a tenth of them seen once, and the ten largest clones take about 4%. Specimen: PBMCs from the stem cell graft donor, collected from the stem cell graft. The origin of the receptors is a human donor who donated a stem cell graft to a child with acute myeloid leukemia. Both conserved end residues are part of each CDR3. D genes are given only for firm matches. Rows give clone size only sometimes, using once, few, many, or a class for an expanded clone.

v_call: TRBV19; clone_size: .; d_call: .; j_call: TRBJ2-5; cdr3_nt: TGTGCCAGTAGTATAAGGCCCGGGGAGACCCAGTACTTC; cdr3_aa: CASSIRPGETQYF
v_call: TRBV5-6; clone_size: many; d_call: TRBD1; j_call: TRBJ2-7; cdr3_nt: TGTGCCAGCAGCTCACCATTTTTGGGACAGGGCTCCCACGAGCAGTACTTC; cdr3_aa: CASSSPFLGQGSHEQYF
v_call: TRBV27; clone_size: many; d_call: TRBD2; j_call: TRBJ2-1; cdr3_nt: TGTGCCAGCAGTCAGACTAGCGACTCCTACAATGAGCAGTTCTTC; cdr3_aa: CASSQTSDSYNEQFF
v_call: TRBV7-9; clone_size: many; d_call: TRBD1; j_call: TRBJ2-7; cdr3_nt: TGTGCCAGCACGGGGAGTGCGACAGGGGCCTACGAGCAGTACTTC; cdr3_aa: CASTGSATGAYEQYF
v_call: TRBV20-1; clone_size: many; d_call: .; j_call: TRBJ2-1; cdr3_nt: TGCAGTGCCGGCGTGGATCAACGATCCCCGGCGCAGTTCTTC; cdr3_aa: CSAGVDQRSPAQFF
v_call: TRBV29-1; clone_size: .; d_call: TRBD1; j_call: TRBJ2-5; cdr3_nt: TGCAGCGTTGTACAGGGGACCCTTCAAGAGACCCAGTACTTC; cdr3_aa: CSVVQGTLQETQYF
v_call: TRBV12-3/TRBV12-4; clone_size: many; d_call: .; j_call: TRBJ2-2; cdr3_nt: TGTGCCAGCAGTTTAAGGGGGTCCAACACCGGGGAGCTGTTTTTT; cdr3_aa: CASSLRGSNTGELFF
v_call: TRBV11-2; clone_size: .; d_call: TRBD1; j_call: TRBJ2-2; cdr3_nt: TGTGCCAGCAGCTTGATGACAGGGCTGAACGGGGAGCTGTTTTTT; cdr3_aa: CASSLMTGLNGELFF
v_call: TRBV6-1; clone_size: .; d_call: TRBD1; j_call: TRBJ1-5; cdr3_nt: TGTGCCAGCAGTGCCCGGGACAGTGGCAATCAGCCCCAGCATTTT; cdr3_aa: CASSARDSGNQPQHF
v_call: TRBV6-1; clone_size: .; d_call: .; j_call: TRBJ2-1; cdr3_nt: TGTGCCAGCAGTCCGAACGGGTTCGGCTACAATGAGCAGTTCTTC; cdr3_aa: CASSPNGFGYNEQFF
v_call: TRBV7-2; clone_size: .; d_call: .; j_call: TRBJ1-2; cdr3_nt: TGTGCCAGCAGCCCCACGGGGGGCGCAAACTATGGCTACACCTTC; cdr3_aa: CASSPTGGANYGYTF
v_call: TRBV11-3; clone_size: many; d_call: TRBD2; j_call: TRBJ2-7; cdr3_nt: TGTGCCAGCAGCTTGCTAGGGGAGGGGACCAACGGGTTATTAATCTACGAGCAGTACTTC; cdr3_aa: CASSLLGEGTNGLLIYEQYF
v_call: TRBV5-1; clone_size: few; d_call: .; j_call: TRBJ2-3; cdr3_nt: TGCGCCAGCAGCGCCTCCGCGGCTGGCGCAGATACGCAGTATTTT; cdr3_aa: CASSASAAGADTQYF
v_call: TRBV27; clone_size: many; d_call: TRBD1; j_call: TRBJ2-4; cdr3_nt: TGTGCCAGCAGTTTATCTAGACAGGGAAACATTCAGTACTTC; cdr3_aa: CASSLSRQGNIQYF
v_call: TRBV18; clone_size: .; d_call: .; j_call: TRBJ2-7; cdr3_nt: TGTGCCAGCTCACCACCGTCTCATGCCTACGAGCAGTACTTC; cdr3_aa: CASSPPSHAYEQYF
v_call: TRBV7-2; clone_size: .; d_call: .; j_call: TRBJ2-3; cdr3_nt: TGTGCCAGCAGCCCCAACCGCGCCACAGATACGCAGTATTTT; cdr3_aa: CASSPNRATDTQYF
v_call: TRBV4-2; clone_size: few; d_call: TRBD1; j_call: TRBJ2-5; cdr3_nt: TGTGCCAGCACCAGAAAGGCGGGACAGGGAATCCATAATCAAGAGACCCAGTACTTC; cdr3_aa: CASTRKAGQGIHNQETQYF
v_call: TRBV11-3; clone_size: .; d_call: TRBD2; j_call: TRBJ2-1; cdr3_nt: TGTGCCAGCAGCAAGGGACTAGCGGGAAGCAATGAGCAGTTCTTC; cdr3_aa: CASSKGLAGSNEQFF